The clone carrying this TCR beta chain was found a few times. The sample belongs to a study of blood T cells in healthy people across ages. It was with a sample-barcoded 5' primer and a J-beta primer mix that a second PCR of roughly 7 to 11 cycles was run. TCRdb itself ran the 5' RACE reads through MiXCR, one entry per CDR3 protein. Found here are 800,000 to 950,000 distinct CDR3 sequences, 25% to 35% of them singletons; the top ten hold roughly 10%. These data also featured in a second study, about T cells of mothers and their children.

The sequencing sample was made of blood. This clonotype was sampled from a woman in her thirties or forties in good health.

The CDR3 here is CSANQQFQGTEAFF. For the CDR3, the DNA is TGCAGTGCTAACCAGCAATTCCAGGGGACTGAAGCTTTCTTT. The genes are TRBV20-1 and TRBJ1-1, with D possibly matching TRBD1 (6 bases). This CDR3 contains 14 residues. The germline V and J ends were trimmed by 4 bases and 5 bases, with 17 bases remaining between them. Per germline, CDR1 DFQATT and CDR2 SNEGSKA (reference sequence).